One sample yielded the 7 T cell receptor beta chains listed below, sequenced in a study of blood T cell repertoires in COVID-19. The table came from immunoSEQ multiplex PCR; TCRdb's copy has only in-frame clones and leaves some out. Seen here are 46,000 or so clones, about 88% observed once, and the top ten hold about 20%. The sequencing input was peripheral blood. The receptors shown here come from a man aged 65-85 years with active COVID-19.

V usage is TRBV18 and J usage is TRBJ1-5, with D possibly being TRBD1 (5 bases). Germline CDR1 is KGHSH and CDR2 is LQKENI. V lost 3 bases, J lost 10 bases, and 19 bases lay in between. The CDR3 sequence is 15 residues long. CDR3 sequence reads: CASSPTGGGTGPQHF. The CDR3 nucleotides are TGTGCCAGCTCACCCACCGGGGGAGGCACCGGTCCCCAGCATTTT. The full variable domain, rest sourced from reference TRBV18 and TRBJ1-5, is NAGVMQNPRHLVRRRGQEARLRCSPMKGHSHVYWYRQLPEEGLKFMVYLQKENIIDESGMPKERFSAEFPKEGPSILRIQQVVRGDSAAYFCASSPTGGGTGPQHFGDGTRLSIL.

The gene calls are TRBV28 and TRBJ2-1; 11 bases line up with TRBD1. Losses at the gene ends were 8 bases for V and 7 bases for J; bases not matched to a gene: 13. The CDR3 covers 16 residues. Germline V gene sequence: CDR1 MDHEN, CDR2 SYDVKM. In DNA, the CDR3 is TGTGCCAGCCACTCCCCCGGGACAGGGGGTGGTAATGAGCAGTTCTTC. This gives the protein CASHSPGTGGGNEQFF.

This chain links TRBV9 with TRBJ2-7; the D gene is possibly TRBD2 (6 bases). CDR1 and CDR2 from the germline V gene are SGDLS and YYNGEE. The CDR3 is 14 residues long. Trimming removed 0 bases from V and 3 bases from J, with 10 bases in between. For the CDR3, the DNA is TGTGCCAGCAGCGTAGGGGGGGAAAACTACGAGCAGTACTTC. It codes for CASSVGGENYEQYF.

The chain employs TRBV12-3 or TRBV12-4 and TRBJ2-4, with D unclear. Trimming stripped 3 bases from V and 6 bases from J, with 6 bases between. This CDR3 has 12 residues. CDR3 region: CASSFSRNIQYF. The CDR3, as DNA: TGTGCCAGCAGTTTTTCCCGAAACATTCAGTACTTC.

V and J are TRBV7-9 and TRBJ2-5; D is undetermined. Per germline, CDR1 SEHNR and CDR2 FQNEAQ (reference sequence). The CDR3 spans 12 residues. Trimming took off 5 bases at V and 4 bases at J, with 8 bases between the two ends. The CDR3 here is CASSAASETQYF. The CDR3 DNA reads TGTGCCAGCAGCGCAGCGTCAGAGACCCAGTACTTC.

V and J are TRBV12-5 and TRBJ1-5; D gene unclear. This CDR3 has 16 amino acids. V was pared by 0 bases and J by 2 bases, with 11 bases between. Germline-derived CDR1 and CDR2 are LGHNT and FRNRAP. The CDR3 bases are TGTGCTAGTGGTTTGGTACTCCCCGCTGGCAATCAGCCCCAGCATTTT. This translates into CASGLVLPAGNQPQHF. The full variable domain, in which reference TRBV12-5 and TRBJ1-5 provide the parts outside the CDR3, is DARVTQTPRHKVTEMGQEVTMRCQPILGHNTVFWYRQTMMQGLELLAYFRNRAPLDDSGMPKDRFSAEMPDATLATLKIQPSEPRDSAVYFCASGLVLPAGNQPQHFGDGTRLSIL.

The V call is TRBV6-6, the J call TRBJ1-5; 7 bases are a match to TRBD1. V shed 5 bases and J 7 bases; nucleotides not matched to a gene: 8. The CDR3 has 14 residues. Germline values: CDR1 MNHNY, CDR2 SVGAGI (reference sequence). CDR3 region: CASSNQGDGQPQHF. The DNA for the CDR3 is TGTGCCAGCAGTAATCAGGGGGACGGACAGCCCCAGCATTTT.